This T cell receptor beta chain comes out of a study of brain T cells in children with intractable seizures. The sample's time point: blood from clinic visit 5 months post-surgery; TSC patient then seizure free. At least one anti-epileptic drug was given before surgery. The table came from immunoSEQ multiplex PCR; TCRdb's copy has only in-frame clones and leaves some out. This sample has about 320,000 clones, with over 90% found just once. The CDR3 has 14 residues. Germline CDR1 is SGHNT and CDR2 is YYREEE (reference sequence). V lost 9 bases and J lost 0, with 16 bases in between. In the case of this clone: What it binds is not known.

Study-level points and caveats: Pre-surgery blood may have been undersampled, hiding some clones.

The TCR originated in a boy in the first two years of life with tuberous sclerosis and intractable seizures. The chain employs TRBV5-4 and TRBJ2-7, with D perhaps matching TRBD1 (7 bases). Sequences were derived from peripheral blood, sampled roughly 5 months after surgery. The CDR3 reads CATTRGANSYEQYF. CDR3 coding DNA: TGTGCCACCACCAGGGGGGCCAACTCCTACGAGCAGTACTTC.